Listed below are T cell receptor beta chains from one sample, sequenced in a study of blood T cell repertoires in COVID-19. Assay used: immunoSEQ multiplex PCR; TCRdb lists only in-frame clones, some missing. There are approximately 160,000 clones in the sample; roughly 80% occur only once, and around 2.7% lies in the top ten. The specimen sequenced was peripheral blood. The receptors were gathered from a man in his 70s with acute or convalescent COVID-19. The CDR3 runs from the conserved cysteine through the conserved F or W. Fields, in order: D gene, CDR3 length, J gene, clone size, V gene, CDR3 DNA, CDR3 protein. D genes are given only for firm matches. Clone size is shown for a subset of rows, as once, few, many or a class of expanded clone.

D: TRBD1
length: 12
J: TRBJ2-7
size: -
V: TRBV12-5
DNA: TGTGCTAGTGGTTTGGTACAGGGGCTGCAGTACTTC
CDR3: CASGLVQGLQYF

D: -
length: 12
J: TRBJ1-1
size: few
V: TRBV28
DNA: TGTGCCAGCAGTTTACAGGACACTGAAGCTTTCTTT
CDR3: CASSLQDTEAFF

D: TRBD2
length: 13
J: TRBJ2-7
size: few
V: TRBV6-5
DNA: TGTGCCAGCCGACTAGCGGGACCCCACGAGCAGTACTTC
CDR3: CASRLAGPHEQYF

D: -
length: 15
J: TRBJ1-1
size: -
V: TRBV18
DNA: TGTGCCAGCTCACTACAGACAGGCTTAATCACTGAAGCTTTCTTT
CDR3: CASSLQTGLITEAFF

D: TRBD1
length: 13
J: TRBJ2-5
size: -
V: TRBV19
DNA: TGTGCCAGTAGTAGGGGACAGCAAGAGACCCAGTACTTC
CDR3: CASSRGQQETQYF

D: -
length: 14
J: TRBJ1-3
size: -
V: TRBV18
DNA: TGTGCCAGCTCACCATCAGGGTTCGGAAACACCATATATTTT
CDR3: CASSPSGFGNTIYF

D: -
length: 14
J: TRBJ1-3
size: -
V: TRBV12-2
DNA: TGTGCAAGTCGCTTAGGCGTGGGCGGAAACACCATATATTTT
CDR3: CASRLGVGGNTIYF

D: -
length: 11
J: TRBJ2-7
size: -
V: TRBV12-3/TRBV12-4
DNA: TGTGCCAGCAGTCGTCTCTACGAGCAGTACTTC
CDR3: CASSRLYEQYF

D: TRBD2
length: 17
J: TRBJ2-2
size: once
V: TRBV19
DNA: TGTGCCAGTAGTATGACGAGCGGGGGGGCGGACACCGGGGAGCTGTTTTTT
CDR3: CASSMTSGGADTGELFF

D: -
length: 16
J: TRBJ2-1
size: -
V: TRBV7-2
DNA: TGTGCCAGCAGCTTCCACGGGGATAGCTCCTACAATGAGCAGTTCTTC
CDR3: CASSFHGDSSYNEQFF

D: TRBD1
length: 13
J: TRBJ2-7
size: -
V: TRBV29-1
DNA: TGCAGCGTTGTTCAGGGGGCCGGCTACGAGCAGTACTTC
CDR3: CSVVQGAGYEQYF

D: -
length: 14
J: TRBJ2-7
size: -
V: TRBV2
DNA: TGTGCCAGCAGCGATCGGAGGGCCCCCTACGAGCAGTACTTC
CDR3: CASSDRRAPYEQYF

D: -
length: 15
J: TRBJ2-7
size: -
V: TRBV7-7
DNA: TGTGCCAGCAGCTTAGATCCGGGCTGGGGCAACGAGCAGTACTTC
CDR3: CASSLDPGWGNEQYF

D: TRBD1
length: 15
J: TRBJ2-7
size: few
V: TRBV5-1
DNA: TGCGCCAGCAGCCCTCCGGGACAGGGTCTGAAGGAGCAGTACTTC
CDR3: CASSPPGQGLKEQYF

D: TRBD2
length: 14
J: TRBJ2-5
size: -
V: TRBV5-1
DNA: TGCGCCAGCAGCTACGGGACTAACCAAGAGACCCAGTACTTC
CDR3: CASSYGTNQETQYF

D: -
length: 11
J: TRBJ1-1
size: few
V: TRBV2
DNA: TGTGCCAGGATAGGGAGGACTGAAGCTTTCTTT
CDR3: CARIGRTEAFF

D: TRBD1
length: 13
J: TRBJ1-5
size: many
V: TRBV28
DNA: TGTGCCAGCAGGACAGGGGGCAATCAGCCCCAGCATTTT
CDR3: CASRTGGNQPQHF

D: TRBD1
length: 16
J: TRBJ1-1
size: -
V: TRBV20-1
DNA: TGCAGTGCAAGTCCGGGACAGGGGGCCAGGTACACTGAAGCTTTCTTT
CDR3: CSASPGQGARYTEAFF

D: TRBD2
length: 14
J: TRBJ2-1
size: -
V: TRBV2
DNA: TGTGCCAGCATGCGGGAGGGCGGATACAATGAGCAGTTCTTC
CDR3: CASMREGGYNEQFF

D: TRBD2
length: 15
J: TRBJ2-1
size: -
V: TRBV7-3
DNA: TGTGCCAGCAGCCTAGGCGGGACTAGCGTGAATGAGCAGTTCTTC
CDR3: CASSLGGTSVNEQFF

D: TRBD2
length: 15
J: TRBJ2-2
size: -
V: TRBV11-3
DNA: TGTGCCAGCAGCTCGGGACTAGCGCTAGCCGGGGAGCTGTTTTTT
CDR3: CASSSGLALAGELFF

D: TRBD2
length: 15
J: TRBJ2-5
size: -
V: TRBV7-9
DNA: TGTGCCAGCAGCTTAGTTTTTAGCGGGGTGGAGACCCAGTACTTC
CDR3: CASSLVFSGVETQYF

D: -
length: 16
J: TRBJ1-2
size: -
V: TRBV23-1
DNA: TGCGCCAGCAGTCAATTCCACAGAGACCCTAACTATGGCTACACCTTC
CDR3: CASSQFHRDPNYGYTF

D: TRBD2
length: 16
J: TRBJ2-3
size: -
V: TRBV9
DNA: TGTGCCAGCAGCCCAGCAGGTAGCGGGAGGACAGATACGCAGTATTTT
CDR3: CASSPAGSGRTDTQYF

D: -
length: 14
J: TRBJ1-3
size: few
V: TRBV18
DNA: TGTGCCAGCTCACCCGGTATCACTGGAAACACCATATATTTT
CDR3: CASSPGITGNTIYF

D: -
length: 15
J: TRBJ1-6
size: -
V: TRBV6-5
DNA: TGTGCCAGCAGGTCACAGGGTTGGAATAATTCACCCCTCCACTTT
CDR3: CASRSQGWNNSPLHF

D: -
length: 16
J: TRBJ2-1
size: -
V: TRBV7-3
DNA: TGTGCCAGCAGCTTAAGTGTAGGGCAGGGGGGAACCGAGAGGTTCTTC
CDR3: CASSLSVGQGGTERFF

D: -
length: 15
J: TRBJ1-1
size: -
V: TRBV6-4
DNA: TGTGCCAGCAGGCTAGAGCTGGGAGCGGGCACTGAAGCTTTCTTT
CDR3: CASRLELGAGTEAFF

D: -
length: 11
J: TRBJ1-2
size: -
V: TRBV18
DNA: TGTGCCAGCTCGGGAGAGAGTGGCTACACCTTC
CDR3: CASSGESGYTF

D: -
length: 14
J: TRBJ2-1
size: -
V: TRBV5-4
DNA: TGTGCCAGCAGCTTGCCGTTAGAAATATCTGAGCAGTTCTTC
CDR3: CASSLPLEISEQFF

D: TRBD2
length: 15
J: TRBJ2-1
size: few
V: TRBV5-4
DNA: TGTGCCAGCAGCCCGGGACTAGCGGGGTACAATGAGCAGTTCTTC
CDR3: CASSPGLAGYNEQFF

D: TRBD2
length: 13
J: TRBJ2-5
size: -
V: TRBV2
DNA: TGTGCCAGCAGGGGAGGGGCAGGCGGGACCCAGTACTTC
CDR3: CASRGGAGGTQYF

D: TRBD2
length: 15
J: TRBJ2-1
size: -
V: TRBV2
DNA: TGTGCCAGCAGAGCCGGGACTAGGCTGGGCAATGAGCAGTTCTTC
CDR3: CASRAGTRLGNEQFF

D: TRBD2
length: 14
J: TRBJ2-2
size: -
V: TRBV18
DNA: TGTGCCAGCTCAGGCGCGGGGGATTCCGGGGAGCTGTTTTTT
CDR3: CASSGAGDSGELFF

D: -
length: 16
J: TRBJ1-5
size: -
V: TRBV28
DNA: TGTGCCAGCCGGAAAAGGGGAAACGGTAGCAATCAGCCCCAGCATTTT
CDR3: CASRKRGNGSNQPQHF

D: TRBD2
length: 13
J: TRBJ2-1
size: few
V: TRBV7-8
DNA: TGTGCCAGCAGCCGTGGGACTATGGAGGAGCAGTTCTTC
CDR3: CASSRGTMEEQFF

D: -
length: 15
J: TRBJ2-2
size: -
V: TRBV19
DNA: TGTGCCGCACGATCCTCACCGAGCCCCACCGGGGAGCTGTTTTTT
CDR3: CAARSSPSPTGELFF

D: TRBD2
length: 16
J: TRBJ2-7
size: -
V: TRBV7-7
DNA: TGTGCTAGCAGCTACCCGACTAGCGGGAGGGCCGCCAAGCAGTACTTC
CDR3: CASSYPTSGRAAKQYF

D: -
length: 16
J: TRBJ1-3
size: few
V: TRBV4-1
DNA: TGCGCCAGCAGCCCCCTCGGGGGGGGCACTGGAAACACCATATATTTT
CDR3: CASSPLGGGTGNTIYF

D: TRBD2
length: 15
J: TRBJ2-2
size: -
V: TRBV7-6
DNA: TGTGCCAGCAGCTGGACTAGCGGGACAGCGGGGGAGCTGTTTTTT
CDR3: CASSWTSGTAGELFF